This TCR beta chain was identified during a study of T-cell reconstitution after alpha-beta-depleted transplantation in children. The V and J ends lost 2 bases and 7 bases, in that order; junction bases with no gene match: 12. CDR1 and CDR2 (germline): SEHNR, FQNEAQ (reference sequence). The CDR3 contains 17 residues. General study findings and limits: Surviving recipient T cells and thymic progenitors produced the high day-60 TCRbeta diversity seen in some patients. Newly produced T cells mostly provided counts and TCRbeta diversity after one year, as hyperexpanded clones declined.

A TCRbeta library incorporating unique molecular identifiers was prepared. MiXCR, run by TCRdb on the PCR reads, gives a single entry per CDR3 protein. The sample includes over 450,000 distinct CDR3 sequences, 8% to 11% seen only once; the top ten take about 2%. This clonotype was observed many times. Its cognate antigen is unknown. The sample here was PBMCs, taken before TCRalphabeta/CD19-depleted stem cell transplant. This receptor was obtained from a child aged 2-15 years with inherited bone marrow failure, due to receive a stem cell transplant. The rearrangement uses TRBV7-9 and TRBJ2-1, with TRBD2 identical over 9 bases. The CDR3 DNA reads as TGTGCCAGCAGCTTAATTTGGGCGGGAGGGCCCGGTAATGAGCAGTTCTTC. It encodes CASSLIWAGGPGNEQFF.